This is a list of T cell receptor beta chains from one sample in a study of cytomegalovirus exposure and HLA in healthy donors. The data were produced by immunoSEQ multiplex PCR, yet TCRdb's version contains in-frame clones alone and is incomplete. The sample comprises 100,000 to 130,000 clones, 65% to 80% of which are singletons, and around 4% rests with the top ten. The sample consisted of PBMCs. The receptors here all came from a male donor in good health and CMV-seronegative. The CDR3 runs from the conserved cysteine through the conserved F or W. A D gene is named only where the DNA matches it firmly. Clone size is stated in some rows and not others, as once, few, many or a class when expanded.

v_call	d_call	clone_size	j_call	cdr3_nt	cdr3_aa
TRBV5-6	.	.	TRBJ1-5	TGTGCCAGCAGCTCGACAGGCGACTCATGGGATCAGCCCCAGCATTTT	CASSSTGDSWDQPQHF
TRBV7-2	TRBD1	.	TRBJ2-7	TGTGCCAGCAGCTTGGCCCGGACAGGGGCCCGGGGAGTGGGTTACGAGCAGTACTTC	CASSLARTGARGVGYEQYF
TRBV6-1	TRBD2	.	TRBJ2-3	TGTGCCACCCCTAGCGGGAGAGGCACAGATACGCAGTATTTT	CATPSGRGTDTQYF
TRBV7-2	TRBD2	once	TRBJ2-1	TGTGCCAGCAGCTTTGGTCAGACTAGCGGGACAAATGAGCAGTTCTTC	CASSFGQTSGTNEQFF
TRBV6-5	TRBD1	.	TRBJ2-7	TGTGCCAGCAGAACAGGGGGCGCGGGGGAGCAGTACTTC	CASRTGGAGEQYF
TRBV6-1	.	few	TRBJ1-4	TGTGCCAGCAGTCACAGAACTGGCCCTAATGAAAAACTGTTTTTT	CASSHRTGPNEKLFF
TRBV28	.	.	TRBJ2-7	TGTGCCAGCAGTCTTCCCGCAGGGGGGGAGCAGTACTTC	CASSLPAGGEQYF
TRBV7-2	TRBD2	.	TRBJ2-5	TGTGCCAGCAGCTCCCTGGGACGGGAGGGTGAGACCCAGTACTTC	CASSSLGREGETQYF
TRBV28	.	.	TRBJ2-6	TGTGCCAGCAAAGCGTCGGGGTGGTCTGGGGCCAACGTCCTGACTTTC	CASKASGWSGANVLTF
TRBV5-1	.	.	TRBJ2-7	TGCGCCAGCAGCGCCAGGGGCCGCTACGAGCAGTACTTC	CASSARGRYEQYF
TRBV14	TRBD2	.	TRBJ2-5	TGTGCCAGCAGCCACCTTAGCGGGAGTAGGGGAGAGACCCAGTACTTC	CASSHLSGSRGETQYF
TRBV5-4	.	.	TRBJ2-6	TGTGCCAGCAGCTTGTTTCGGGGCTCTGGGGCCAACGTCCTGACTTTC	CASSLFRGSGANVLTF
TRBV7-9	TRBD1	.	TRBJ1-1	TGTGCCAGCAGCTTATCAGGGACAGGGCTCACTGAAGCTTTCTTT	CASSLSGTGLTEAFF
TRBV27	.	few	TRBJ2-7	TGTGCCAGCAGTTTGGGCTCAGGTTCCTACGAGCAGTACTTC	CASSLGSGSYEQYF
TRBV2	.	.	TRBJ2-3	TGTGCCAGCAGTCGTCAGGGCACAGATACGCAGTATTTT	CASSRQGTDTQYF
TRBV5-1	TRBD2	.	TRBJ2-1	TGCGCCAGCAGCTTGTCTAGCGGATACAATGAGCAGTTCTTC	CASSLSSGYNEQFF
TRBV7-8	.	once	TRBJ1-5	TGTGCCAGCAGCTTAGAAGCAGGAAATAGCAATCAGCCCCAGCATTTT	CASSLEAGNSNQPQHF
TRBV5-1	.	.	TRBJ2-2	TGCGCCAGCGAGTCCAGCGGGAACACCGGGGAGCTGTTTTTT	CASESSGNTGELFF
TRBV10-2	.	.	TRBJ2-7	TGCGCCAGCAGTGAGGGACACTCCTACGAGCAGTACTTC	CASSEGHSYEQYF
TRBV5-4	.	few	TRBJ1-5	TGTGCCAGCAGCTTGGACCAGGGATCCGGTCAGCCCCAGCATTTT	CASSLDQGSGQPQHF
TRBV18	TRBD1	.	TRBJ1-4	TGTGCCAGCTCACCACAAGCAGGGGGGAATGAAAAACTGTTTTTT	CASSPQAGGNEKLFF
TRBV28	TRBD2	once	TRBJ2-5	TGTGCCAGCAGTCCCGGGACTAGCGATTGGAGAGCACAAGAGACCCAGTACTTC	CASSPGTSDWRAQETQYF
TRBV19	.	.	TRBJ1-3	TGTGCCAGTCCCGAAAGGGGCCGCGTAACCTACTCTGGAAACACCATATATTTT	CASPERGRVTYSGNTIYF
TRBV19	TRBD2	.	TRBJ2-7	TGTGCCAGTAGTATCAGGGGCCCTCGCGGGGGGTACGAGCAGTACTTC	CASSIRGPRGGYEQYF
TRBV5-4	TRBD2	.	TRBJ2-3	TGTGCCAGCAAGGTTCGGCAGGGACTAGCGGGAGTCGAAGATACGCAGTATTTT	CASKVRQGLAGVEDTQYF
TRBV27	TRBD2	once	TRBJ2-1	TGTGCCAGCAGTTTTGAACTAGCGGGAGCTTCATACAATGAGCAGTTCTTC	CASSFELAGASYNEQFF
TRBV27	TRBD1	.	TRBJ1-2	TGTGCCAGCCGGGGGCAGGGGGCTTTTGGCTACACCTTC	CASRGQGAFGYTF
TRBV2	TRBD2	.	TRBJ2-2	TGTGCCAGCAGTGCAGCTAGCGGGATAGGCACCGGGGAGCTGTTTTTT	CASSAASGIGTGELFF
TRBV29-1	TRBD2	.	TRBJ2-7	TGCAGCGCTGGAGCGGGACCCCCCTACGAGCAGTACTTC	CSAGAGPPYEQYF